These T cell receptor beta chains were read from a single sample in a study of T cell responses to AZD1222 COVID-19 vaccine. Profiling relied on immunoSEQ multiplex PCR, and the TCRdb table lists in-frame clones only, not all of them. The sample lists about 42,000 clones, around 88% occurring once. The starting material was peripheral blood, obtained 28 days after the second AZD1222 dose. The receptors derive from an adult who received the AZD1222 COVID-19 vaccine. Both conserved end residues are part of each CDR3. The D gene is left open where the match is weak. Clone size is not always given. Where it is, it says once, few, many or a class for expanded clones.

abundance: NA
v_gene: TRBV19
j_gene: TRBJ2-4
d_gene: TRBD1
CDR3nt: TGTGCCAGTAGTATACAGGGGGCGCGAGACATTCAGTACTTC
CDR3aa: CASSIQGARDIQYF

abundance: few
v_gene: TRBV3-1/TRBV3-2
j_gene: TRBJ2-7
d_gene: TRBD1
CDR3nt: TGTGCCAGCAGCCAAGGACAGGGGGCGCGGGAGCAGTACTTC
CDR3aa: CASSQGQGAREQYF

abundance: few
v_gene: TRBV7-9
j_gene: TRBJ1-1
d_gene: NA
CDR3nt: TGTGCCAGCGGAGGGACTGAAGCTTTCTTT
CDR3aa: CASGGTEAFF

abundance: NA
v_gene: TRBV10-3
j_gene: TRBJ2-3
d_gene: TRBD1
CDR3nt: TGTGCCATCGGGACAGGGGCAGATACGCAGTATTTT
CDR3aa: CAIGTGADTQYF

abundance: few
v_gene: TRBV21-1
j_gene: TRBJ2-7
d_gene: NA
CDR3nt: TGTGCCAGACTCCGGGACAGGTTTGGAGAGCAGTACTTC
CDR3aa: CARLRDRFGEQYF

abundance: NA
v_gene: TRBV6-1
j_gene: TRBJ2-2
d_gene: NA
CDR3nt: TGTGCCAGCAGTGAACAGGAGTCGGCCGGGGAGCTGTTTTTT
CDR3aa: CASSEQESAGELFF

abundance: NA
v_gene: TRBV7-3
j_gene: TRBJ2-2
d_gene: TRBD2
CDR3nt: TGTGCCAGCAGCACCCGGGGGGACGCCGGGGAGCTGTTTTTT
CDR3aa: CASSTRGDAGELFF

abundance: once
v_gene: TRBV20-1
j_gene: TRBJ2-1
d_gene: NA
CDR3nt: TGCAGTGCTAGTAGCCCTTCCAGTGGCGGAGCTGACAATGAGCAGTTCTTC
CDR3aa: CSASSPSSGGADNEQFF

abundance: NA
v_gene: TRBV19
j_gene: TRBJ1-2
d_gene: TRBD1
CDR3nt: TGTGCCAGTACGACAGGGGGTGCCGACTATGGCTACACCTTC
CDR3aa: CASTTGGADYGYTF

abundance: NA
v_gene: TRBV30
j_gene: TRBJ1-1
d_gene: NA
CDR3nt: TGTGCCTGGAGTGCCGGAGGGGACACTGAAGCTTTCTTT
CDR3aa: CAWSAGGDTEAFF

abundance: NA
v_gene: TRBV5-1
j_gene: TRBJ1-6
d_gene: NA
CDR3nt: TGCGCCAGCAGCTGGCGTGGAGAGCCTACCAATAATTCACCCCTCCACTTT
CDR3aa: CASSWRGEPTNNSPLHF

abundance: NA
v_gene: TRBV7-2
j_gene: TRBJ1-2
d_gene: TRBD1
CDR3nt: TGTGCCAGCAGCTTAGTGTTCAGGGGGCAGGGTGGCTACACCTTC
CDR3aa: CASSLVFRGQGGYTF

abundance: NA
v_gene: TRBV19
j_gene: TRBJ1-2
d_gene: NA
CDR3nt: TGTGCCAGTAGTATTGGACACAATTTCGGCTACACCTTC
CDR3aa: CASSIGHNFGYTF

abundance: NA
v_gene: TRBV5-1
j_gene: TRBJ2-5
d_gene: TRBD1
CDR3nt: TGCGCCAGCAGCTTTCAAACAGGGGGCAACCAAGAGACCCAGTACTTC
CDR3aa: CASSFQTGGNQETQYF

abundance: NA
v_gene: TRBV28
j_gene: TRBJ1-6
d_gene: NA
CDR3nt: TGTGCCAGCAGGACGCTTGGCGCACCCCTCCACTTT
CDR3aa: CASRTLGAPLHF

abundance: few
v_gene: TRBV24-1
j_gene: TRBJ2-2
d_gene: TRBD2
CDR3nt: TGTGCCACTAGCCCGGGACTAGCGGGAGAGGCAGGGGAGCTGTTTTTT
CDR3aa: CATSPGLAGEAGELFF

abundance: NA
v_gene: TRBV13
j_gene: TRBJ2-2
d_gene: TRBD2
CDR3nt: TGTGCCAGCAGCTTAAGGGGACTAGGCACCGGGGAGCTGTTTTTT
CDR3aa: CASSLRGLGTGELFF

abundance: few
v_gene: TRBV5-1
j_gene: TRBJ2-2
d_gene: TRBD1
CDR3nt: TGCGCCAGCAGCGCACCCGGGACAGGGTACACCGGGGAGCTGTTTTTT
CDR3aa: CASSAPGTGYTGELFF

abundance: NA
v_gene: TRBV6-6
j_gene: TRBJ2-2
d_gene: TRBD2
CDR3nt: TGTGCCAGCAGTCAAACTAGCGGGGGGGCTGCCGGGGAGCTGTTTTTT
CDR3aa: CASSQTSGGAAGELFF

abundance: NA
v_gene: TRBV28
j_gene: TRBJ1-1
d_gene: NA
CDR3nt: TGTGCCAGCACCGGGGGGCATTTCGACACTGAAGCTTTCTTT
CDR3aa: CASTGGHFDTEAFF

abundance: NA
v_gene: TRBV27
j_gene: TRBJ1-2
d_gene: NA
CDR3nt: TGTGCCAGCAGTTCCTACACCTTC
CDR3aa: CASSSYTF

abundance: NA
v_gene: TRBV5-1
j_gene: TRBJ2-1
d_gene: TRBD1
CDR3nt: TGCGCCAGCAGCAGGAAGACAGGGGTGGGTGACAATGAGCAGTTCTTC
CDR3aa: CASSRKTGVGDNEQFF

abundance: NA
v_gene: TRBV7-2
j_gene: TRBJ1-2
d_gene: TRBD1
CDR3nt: TGTGCCAGCAGCCAAGGTGGGGGGACAGGGGGCCACAACTATGGCTACACCTTC
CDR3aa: CASSQGGGTGGHNYGYTF

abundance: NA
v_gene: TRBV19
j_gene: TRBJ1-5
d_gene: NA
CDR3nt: TGTGCCAGTAGTATTGGGAAGGGGCGCTTAGGAGGGAATCAGCCCCAGCATTTT
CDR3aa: CASSIGKGRLGGNQPQHF

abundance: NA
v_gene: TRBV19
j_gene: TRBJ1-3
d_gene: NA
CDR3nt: TGTGCCAGTAGTAGAATCGTTACAGCTAAGGGAAACACCATATATTTT
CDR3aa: CASSRIVTAKGNTIYF

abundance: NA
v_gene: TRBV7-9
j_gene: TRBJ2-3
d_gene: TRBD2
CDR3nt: TGTGCCAGCAGTCCCTTTAGCGGGGGTCTCACAGATACGCAGTATTTT
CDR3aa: CASSPFSGGLTDTQYF

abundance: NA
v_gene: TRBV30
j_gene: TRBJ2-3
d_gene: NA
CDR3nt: TGTGCCTGGGGGGACGGGCGGTTAGGAATCACAGATACGCAGTATTTT
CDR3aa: CAWGDGRLGITDTQYF

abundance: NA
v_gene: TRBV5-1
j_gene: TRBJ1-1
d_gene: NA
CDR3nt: TGCGCCAGCAGCCAGGGAGGGTTGGGGAACACTGAAGCTTTCTTT
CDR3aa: CASSQGGLGNTEAFF

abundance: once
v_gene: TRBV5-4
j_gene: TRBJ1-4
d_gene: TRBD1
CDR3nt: TGTGCCAGCAGCTTGGATGCAGGGGGCGCAGCCAGCGAAAAACTGTTTTTT
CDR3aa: CASSLDAGGAASEKLFF

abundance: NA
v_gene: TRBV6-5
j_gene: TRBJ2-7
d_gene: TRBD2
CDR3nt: TGTGCCAGCAGTTCCCCGGGGACTAGCGGCTACGAGCAGTACTTC
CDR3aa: CASSSPGTSGYEQYF

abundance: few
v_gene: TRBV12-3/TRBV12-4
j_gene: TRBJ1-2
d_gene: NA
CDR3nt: TGTGCCAGCAGTTTAAACAGGAATTATGGCTACACCTTC
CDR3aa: CASSLNRNYGYTF

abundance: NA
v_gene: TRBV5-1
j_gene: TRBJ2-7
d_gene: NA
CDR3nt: TGCGCCAGCGGGCCCGTGGCAGGATCCTACGAGCAGTACTTC
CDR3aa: CASGPVAGSYEQYF

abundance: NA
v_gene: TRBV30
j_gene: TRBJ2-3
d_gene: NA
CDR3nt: TGTGCCTGGGGGGCGTCTGGGGGTACGCAGTATTTT
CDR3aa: CAWGASGGTQYF

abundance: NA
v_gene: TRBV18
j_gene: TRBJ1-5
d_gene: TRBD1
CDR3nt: TGTGCCAGCTCAGTGGGACAGGGGAAGAGTCAGCCCCAGCATTTT
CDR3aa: CASSVGQGKSQPQHF

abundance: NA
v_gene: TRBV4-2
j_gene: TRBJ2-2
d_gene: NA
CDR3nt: TGTGCCAGCAGCCCTGGTTTGGGAGTCGGCACCGGGGAGCTGTTTTTT
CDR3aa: CASSPGLGVGTGELFF

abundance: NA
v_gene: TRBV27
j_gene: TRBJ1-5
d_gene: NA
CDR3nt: TGTGCCAGCAGTTTAAGCAGGGGCAATCAGCCCCAGCATTTT
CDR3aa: CASSLSRGNQPQHF

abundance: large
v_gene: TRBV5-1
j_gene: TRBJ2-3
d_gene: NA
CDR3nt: TGCGCCAGCAGAGCCCCTAAGGGGTCTCCCCTACCAGATACGCAGTATTTT
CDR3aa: CASRAPKGSPLPDTQYF

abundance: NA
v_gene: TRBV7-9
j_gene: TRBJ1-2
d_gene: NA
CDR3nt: TGTGCCAGCAGCTTAGATACTAACTATGGCTACACCTTC
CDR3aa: CASSLDTNYGYTF

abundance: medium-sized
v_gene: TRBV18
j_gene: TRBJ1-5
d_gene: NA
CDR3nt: TGTGCCAGCTCAGGGGATAGCAATCAGCCCCAGCATTTT
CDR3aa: CASSGDSNQPQHF

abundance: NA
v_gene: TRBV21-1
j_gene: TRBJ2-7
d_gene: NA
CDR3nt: TGTGCCAGCAGCATAGCCACCTTC
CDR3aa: CASSIATF

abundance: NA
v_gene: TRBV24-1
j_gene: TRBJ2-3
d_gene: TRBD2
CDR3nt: TGTGCCACCAGTGACCCCCGGGAGGGGACAGATACGCAGTATTTT
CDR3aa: CATSDPREGTDTQYF

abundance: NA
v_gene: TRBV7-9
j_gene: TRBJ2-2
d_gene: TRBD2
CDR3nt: TGTGCCACCGACAGCGGGAGGACCGGGGAGCTGTTTTTT
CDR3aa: CATDSGRTGELFF

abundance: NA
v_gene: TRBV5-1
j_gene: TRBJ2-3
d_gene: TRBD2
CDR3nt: TGCGCCAGCAGCTTGGCCCCATTAGCGGGAGATACGCAGTATTTT
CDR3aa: CASSLAPLAGDTQYF

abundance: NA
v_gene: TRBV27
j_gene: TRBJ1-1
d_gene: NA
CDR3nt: TGTGCCAGCAGTTTATGGGGGGCAGGACTGAACACTGAAGCTTTCTTT
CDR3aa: CASSLWGAGLNTEAFF

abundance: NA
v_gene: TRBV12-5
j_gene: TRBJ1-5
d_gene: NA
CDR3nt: TGTGCTAGTGGGGGGAATCAGCCCCAGCATTTT
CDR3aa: CASGGNQPQHF

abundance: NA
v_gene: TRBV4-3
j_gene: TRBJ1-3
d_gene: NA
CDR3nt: TGCGCCAGCAGCCAGAACAGGGATTTGGACACCATATATTTT
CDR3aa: CASSQNRDLDTIYF

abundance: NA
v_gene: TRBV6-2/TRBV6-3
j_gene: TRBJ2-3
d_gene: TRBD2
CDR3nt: TGTGCCAGCAGTTACGGGGCAAGGAGCGGGAGGGCATCAGATACGCAGTATTTT
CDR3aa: CASSYGARSGRASDTQYF

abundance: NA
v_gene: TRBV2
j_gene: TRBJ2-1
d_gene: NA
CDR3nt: TGTGCCAGCAGTGAAAGTGGTGGTAGTGAGCAGTTCTTC
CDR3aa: CASSESGGSEQFF

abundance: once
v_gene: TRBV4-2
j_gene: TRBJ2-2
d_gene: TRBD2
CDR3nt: TGTGCCAGCAGCCAATTCGCCCTGGGGGGAGGGGCGAACACCGGGGAGCTGTTTTTT
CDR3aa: CASSQFALGGGANTGELFF

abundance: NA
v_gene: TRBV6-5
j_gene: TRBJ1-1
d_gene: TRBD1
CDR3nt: TGTGCCAGCAGGGTGGACAGGGGGACTGAAGCTTTCTTT
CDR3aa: CASRVDRGTEAFF

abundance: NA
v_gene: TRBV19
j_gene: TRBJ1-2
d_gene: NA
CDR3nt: TGTGCCAGTAGGTCCCCTGGGGGCTACACCTTC
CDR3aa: CASRSPGGYTF

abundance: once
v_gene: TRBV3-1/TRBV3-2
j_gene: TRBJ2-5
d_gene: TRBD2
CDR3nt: TGTGCCAGCAGCCAGGGACTAGCGGGAGGGGCAGAGACCCAGTACTTC
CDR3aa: CASSQGLAGGAETQYF

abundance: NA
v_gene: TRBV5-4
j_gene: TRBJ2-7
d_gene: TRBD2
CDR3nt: TGTGCCAGCAGCCGCCTCGGGAGGGGGTCAGGAGAGCAGTACTTC
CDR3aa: CASSRLGRGSGEQYF

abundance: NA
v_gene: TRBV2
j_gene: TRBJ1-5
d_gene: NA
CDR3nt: TGTGCCAGCAGTGCCTTTGGGGGGGGCAATCAGCCCCAGCATTTT
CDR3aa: CASSAFGGGNQPQHF

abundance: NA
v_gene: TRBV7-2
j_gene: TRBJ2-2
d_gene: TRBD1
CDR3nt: TGTGCCAGCAGCTACTCAACAACAGGGGAGACCGGGGAGCTGTTTTTT
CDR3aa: CASSYSTTGETGELFF

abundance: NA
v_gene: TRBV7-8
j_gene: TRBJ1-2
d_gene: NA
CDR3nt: TGTGCCAGCAGCTTAGAATTTACACAAAGGGTCTATGGCTACACCTTC
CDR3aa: CASSLEFTQRVYGYTF

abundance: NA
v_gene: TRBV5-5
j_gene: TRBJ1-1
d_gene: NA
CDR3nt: TGTGCCAGCAGCTTGGGTGTGAACACTGAAGCTTTCTTT
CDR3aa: CASSLGVNTEAFF

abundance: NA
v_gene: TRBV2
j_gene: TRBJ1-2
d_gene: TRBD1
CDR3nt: TGTGCCAGCAGTGAGCAGGGGGAGCTCTATGGCTACACCTTC
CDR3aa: CASSEQGELYGYTF